This note documents a single TCR beta chain sequence. Libraries were prepared by immunoSEQ multiplex PCR; TCRdb keeps only in-frame clonotypes and omits some of them. This table has some 180,000 clones, more than 85% appearing once. The data derive from a study of blood T cell repertoires in COVID-19. Study in general: T cells, B-cell-depleted T cells, or PBMCs provided the cDNA or gDNA that served as material.

CDR3 length: 19 residues. V was pared by 3 bases and J by 2 bases, with 15 bases of the junction left unmatched. Germline CDR1 and CDR2: SGHRS and YFSETQ. Seattle patients were enrolled while actively infected and followed longitudinally. This chain uses TRBV5-1 with TRBJ2-4; TRBD2 matches 9 bases. This TCR was sampled from an elderly woman with COVID-19, enrolled during active disease. The material sequenced was peripheral blood. The CDR3 region has the DNA TGCGCCAGCAGCTCCTGGGGTAGCGGGAGTGATCGGACCAAAAACATTCAGTACTTC. It encodes CASSSWGSGSDRTKNIQYF.